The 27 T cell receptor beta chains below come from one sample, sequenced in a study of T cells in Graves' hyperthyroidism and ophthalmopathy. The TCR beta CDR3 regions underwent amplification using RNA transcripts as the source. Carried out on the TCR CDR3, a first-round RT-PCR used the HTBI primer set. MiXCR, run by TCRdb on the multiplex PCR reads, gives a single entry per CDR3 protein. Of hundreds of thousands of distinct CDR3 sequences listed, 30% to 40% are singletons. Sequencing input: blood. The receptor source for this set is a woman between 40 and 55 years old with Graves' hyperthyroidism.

The CDR3 loop is CATSRKGTGIKKLFF. The CDR3 DNA reads as TGTGCCACCAGCAGAAAGGGGACAGGTATTAAGAAACTGTTTTTT. The chain employs TRBV15 and TRBJ1-4; 8 bases fit TRBD1. CDR1 is LNHNV, CDR2 YYDKDF, per germline (reference sequence). V was clipped by 2 bases and J by 11 bases; unmatched bases: 10. The CDR3 runs 15 residues.

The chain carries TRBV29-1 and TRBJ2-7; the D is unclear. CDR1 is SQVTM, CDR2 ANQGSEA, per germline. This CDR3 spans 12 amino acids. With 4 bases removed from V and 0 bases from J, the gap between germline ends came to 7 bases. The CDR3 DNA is TGCAGCGTTGTGGTCTTCTCCTACGAGCAGTACTTC. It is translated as CSVVVFSYEQYF.

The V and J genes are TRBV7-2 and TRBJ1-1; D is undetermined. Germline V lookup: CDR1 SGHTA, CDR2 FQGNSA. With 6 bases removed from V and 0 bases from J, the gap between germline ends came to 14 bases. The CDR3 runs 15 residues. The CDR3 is CASRISRLMNTEAFF. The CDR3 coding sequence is TGTGCCAGCAGGATCTCTAGGTTAATGAACACTGAAGCTTTCTTT.

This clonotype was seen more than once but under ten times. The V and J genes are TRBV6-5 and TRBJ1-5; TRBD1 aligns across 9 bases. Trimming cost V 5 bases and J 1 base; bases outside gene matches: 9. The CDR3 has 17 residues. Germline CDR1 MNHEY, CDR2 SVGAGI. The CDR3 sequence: CASSGATGGTSNQPQHF. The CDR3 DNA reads TGTGCCAGCAGTGGAGCCACAGGGGGCACGAGCAATCAGCCCCAGCATTTT.

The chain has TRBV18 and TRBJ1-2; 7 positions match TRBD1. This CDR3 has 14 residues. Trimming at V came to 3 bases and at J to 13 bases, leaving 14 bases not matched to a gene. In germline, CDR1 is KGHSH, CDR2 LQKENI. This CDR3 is CASSPPQGQIGRTF. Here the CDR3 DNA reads TGTGCCAGCTCACCGCCCCAGGGACAGATTGGGCGCACCTTC.

As DNA, the CDR3 is TGTGCCAGCAGCCCCCGGACAGACAGCTCCTACGAGCAGTACTTC. Protein: CASSPRTDSSYEQYF. The chain is built from TRBV11-1 and TRBJ2-7; possibly TRBD1 for D (6 bases). Trimming pared 5 bases from V and 0 bases from J, leaving 14 bases between. In germline, CDR1 is SGHAT, CDR2 FQDESV (reference sequence). The CDR3 loop spans 15 amino acids.

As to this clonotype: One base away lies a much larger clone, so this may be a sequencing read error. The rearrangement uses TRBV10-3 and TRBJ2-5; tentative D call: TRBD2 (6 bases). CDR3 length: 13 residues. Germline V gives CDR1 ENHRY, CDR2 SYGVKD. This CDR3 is CATSNQREETQYF. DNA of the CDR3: TGTGCCACCAGTAACCAGCGGGAAGAGACCCAGTACTTC.

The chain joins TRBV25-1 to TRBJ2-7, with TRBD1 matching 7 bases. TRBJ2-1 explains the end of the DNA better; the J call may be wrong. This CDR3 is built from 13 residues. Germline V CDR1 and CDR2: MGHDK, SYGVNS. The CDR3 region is CASSETGVDEQFF. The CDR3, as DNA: TGTGCCAGCAGTGAAACAGGGGTTGATGAGCAGTTCTTC.

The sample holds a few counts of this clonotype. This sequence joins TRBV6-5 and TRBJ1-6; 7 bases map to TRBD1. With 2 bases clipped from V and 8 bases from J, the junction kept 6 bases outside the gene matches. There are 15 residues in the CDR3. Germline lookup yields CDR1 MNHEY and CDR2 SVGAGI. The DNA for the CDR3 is TGTGCCAGCAGTTACACCCCCAGGGGGGATTCACCCCTCCACTTT. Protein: CASSYTPRGDSPLHF.

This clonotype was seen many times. The CDR3 DNA is TGTGCCAGCGGACGGCAGGGAAACGAAAAACTGTTTTTT. It is translated as CASGRQGNEKLFF. This chain uses TRBV7-9 with TRBJ1-4; a possible D gene is TRBD1 (5 bases). The CDR3 extends over 13 amino acids. Germline lookup yields CDR1 SEHNR and CDR2 FQNEAQ (reference sequence). V lost 8 bases and J 8 bases, leaving 15 bases between the germline ends.

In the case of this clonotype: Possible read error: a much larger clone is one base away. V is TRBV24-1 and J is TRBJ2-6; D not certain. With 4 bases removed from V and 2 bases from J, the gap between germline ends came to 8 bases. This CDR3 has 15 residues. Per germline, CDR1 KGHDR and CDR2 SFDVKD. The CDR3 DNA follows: TGTGCCACCAGTGACTCGTACGCTGGGGCCAACGTCCTGACTTTC. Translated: CATSDSYAGANVLTF.

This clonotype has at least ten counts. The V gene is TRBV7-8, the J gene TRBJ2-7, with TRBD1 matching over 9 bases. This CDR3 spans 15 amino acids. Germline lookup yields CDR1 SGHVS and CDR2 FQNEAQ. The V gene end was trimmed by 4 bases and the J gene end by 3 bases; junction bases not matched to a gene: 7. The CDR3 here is CASSSDRGWGYEQYF. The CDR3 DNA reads TGTGCCAGCAGCTCCGACAGGGGGTGGGGCTACGAGCAGTACTTC.

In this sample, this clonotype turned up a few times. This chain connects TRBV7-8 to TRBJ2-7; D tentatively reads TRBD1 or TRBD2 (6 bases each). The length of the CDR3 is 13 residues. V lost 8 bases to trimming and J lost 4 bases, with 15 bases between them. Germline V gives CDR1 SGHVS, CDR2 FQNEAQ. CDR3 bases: TGTGCCAGCCGCGGGACACCGGCTTACGAGCAGTACTTC. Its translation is CASRGTPAYEQYF.

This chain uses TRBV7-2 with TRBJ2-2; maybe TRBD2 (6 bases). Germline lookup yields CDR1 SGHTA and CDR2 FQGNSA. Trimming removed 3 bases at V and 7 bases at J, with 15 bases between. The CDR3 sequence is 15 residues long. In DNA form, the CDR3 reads TGTGCCAGCAGCTTTAATCCGGGGGTTGTCGGGGAGCTGTTTTTT. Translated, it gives CASSFNPGVVGELFF.

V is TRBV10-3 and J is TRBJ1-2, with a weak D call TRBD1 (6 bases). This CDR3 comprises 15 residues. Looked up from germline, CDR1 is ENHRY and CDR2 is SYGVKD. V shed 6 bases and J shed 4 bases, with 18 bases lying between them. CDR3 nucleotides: TGTGCCATCAGCGGGAGGGACACCTACGCCTATGGCTACACCTTC. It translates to CAISGRDTYAYGYTF.

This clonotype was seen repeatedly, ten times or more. CDR3 residues: CASQPGPMNTEAFF. CDR3 DNA sequence: TGTGCCAGCCAGCCGGGACCGATGAACACTGAAGCTTTCTTT. The chain joins TRBV7-9 to TRBJ1-1, with D perhaps matching TRBD1 (5 bases). Germline CDR1 is SEHNR and CDR2 is FQNEAQ (reference sequence). This CDR3 has 14 residues. V lost 8 bases to trimming and J lost 0 bases, with 13 bases between them.

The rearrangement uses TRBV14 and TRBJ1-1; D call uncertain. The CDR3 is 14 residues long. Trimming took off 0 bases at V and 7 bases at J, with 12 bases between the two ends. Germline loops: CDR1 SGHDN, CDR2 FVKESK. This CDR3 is CASSQDRVRNEAFF. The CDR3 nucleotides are TGTGCCAGCAGCCAAGATAGGGTCAGGAATGAAGCTTTCTTT.

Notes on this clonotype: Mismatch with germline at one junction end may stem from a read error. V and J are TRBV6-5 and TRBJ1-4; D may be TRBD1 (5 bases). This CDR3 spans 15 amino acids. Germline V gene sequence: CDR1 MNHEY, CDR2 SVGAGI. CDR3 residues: CAISYSRGLNEKLFF. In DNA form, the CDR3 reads TGTGCCATCAGTTACTCTAGGGGCTTGAATGAAAAACTGTTTTTT.

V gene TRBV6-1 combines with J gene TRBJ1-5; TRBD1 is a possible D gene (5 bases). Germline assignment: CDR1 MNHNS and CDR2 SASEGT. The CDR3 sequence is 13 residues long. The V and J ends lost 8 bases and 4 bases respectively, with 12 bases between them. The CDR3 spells CASWDGPNQPQHF. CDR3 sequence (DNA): TGTGCCAGCTGGGACGGTCCTAATCAGCCCCAGCATTTT.

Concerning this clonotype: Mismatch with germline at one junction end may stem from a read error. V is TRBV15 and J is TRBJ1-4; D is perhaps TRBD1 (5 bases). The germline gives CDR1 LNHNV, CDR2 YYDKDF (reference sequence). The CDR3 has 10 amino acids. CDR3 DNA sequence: TGTGCCACCAGCAGACAAGGGACCTCCTTT. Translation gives CATSRQGTSF. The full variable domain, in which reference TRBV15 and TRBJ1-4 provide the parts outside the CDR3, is DAMVIQNPRYQVTQFGKPVTLSCSQTLNHNVMYWYQQKSSQAPKLLFHYYDKDFNNEADTPDNFQSRRPNTSFCFLDIRSPGLGDTAMYLCATSRQGTSFGSGTQLSVL.

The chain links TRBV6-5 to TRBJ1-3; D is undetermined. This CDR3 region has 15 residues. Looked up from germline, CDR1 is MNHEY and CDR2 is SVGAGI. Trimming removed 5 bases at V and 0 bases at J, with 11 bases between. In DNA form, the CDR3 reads TGTGCCAGCAGTGAATGGCAGGCCTCTGGAAACACCATATATTTT. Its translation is CASSEWQASGNTIYF.

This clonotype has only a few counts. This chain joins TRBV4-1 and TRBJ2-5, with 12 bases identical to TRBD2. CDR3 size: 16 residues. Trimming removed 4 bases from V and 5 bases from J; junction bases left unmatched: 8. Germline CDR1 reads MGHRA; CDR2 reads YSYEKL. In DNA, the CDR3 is TGCGCCAGCAGCCCCCGGACTAGCGGGGCTCCGGAGACCCAGTACTTC. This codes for CASSPRTSGAPETQYF.

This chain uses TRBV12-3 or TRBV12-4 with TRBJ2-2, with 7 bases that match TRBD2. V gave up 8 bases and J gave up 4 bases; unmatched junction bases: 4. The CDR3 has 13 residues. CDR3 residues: CASSGGGTGELFF. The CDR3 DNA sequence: TGTGCCAGCTCAGGCGGGGGCACCGGGGAGCTGTTTTTT.

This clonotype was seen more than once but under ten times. The CDR3 loop is CASSFRDRGTYEQYF. The CDR3 DNA follows: TGTGCCAGCAGCTTTCGAGACAGGGGCACCTACGAGCAGTACTTC. This chain uses TRBV11-2 with TRBJ2-7; 8 bases align to TRBD1. In germline, CDR1 is SGHAT, CDR2 FQNNGV. After removal of 3 bases from V and 2 bases from J, the junction contained 6 bases not matched to a gene. This CDR3 has 15 residues. The full variable domain, rest sourced from reference TRBV11-2 and TRBJ2-7, is EAGVAQSPRYKIIEKRQSVAFWCNPISGHATLYWYQQILGQGPKLLIQFQNNGVVDDSQLPKDRFSAERLKGVDSTLKIQPAKLEDSAVYLCASSFRDRGTYEQYFGPGTRLTVT.

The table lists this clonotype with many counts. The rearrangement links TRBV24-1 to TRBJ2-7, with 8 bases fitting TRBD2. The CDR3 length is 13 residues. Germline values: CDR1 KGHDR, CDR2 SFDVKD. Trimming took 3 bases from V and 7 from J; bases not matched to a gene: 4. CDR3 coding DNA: TGTGCCACCAGTGATCCAGGCGGGGGGGAGCAGTACTTC. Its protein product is CATSDPGGGEQYF.

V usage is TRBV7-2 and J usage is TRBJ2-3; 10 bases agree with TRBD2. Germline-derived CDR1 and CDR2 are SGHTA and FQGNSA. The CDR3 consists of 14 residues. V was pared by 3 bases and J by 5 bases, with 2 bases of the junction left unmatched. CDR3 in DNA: TGTGCCAGCAGCTTCATAGCGGGAGGAGATACGCAGTATTTT. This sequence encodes CASSFIAGGDTQYF.

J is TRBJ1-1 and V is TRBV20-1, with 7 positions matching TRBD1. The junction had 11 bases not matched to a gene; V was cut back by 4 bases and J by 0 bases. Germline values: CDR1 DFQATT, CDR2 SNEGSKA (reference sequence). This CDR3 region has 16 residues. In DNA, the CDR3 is TGCAGTGCTAACTTACAGGGGATCCTAATGAACACTGAAGCTTTCTTT. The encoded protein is CSANLQGILMNTEAFF.